This is a list of T cell receptor beta chains from one sample in a study of blood T cell repertoires in COVID-19. Sequenced by immunoSEQ multiplex PCR; TCRdb stores in-frame clones only, minus some. The table lists about 110,000 clones, around 83% of them singletons, with less than 2.5% in the top ten. The sample was peripheral blood. These receptors all come from a human donor in a cohort sampled during active COVID-19. CDR3s include the opening cysteine and the closing phenylalanine or tryptophan. The D gene is left open where the match is weak. Only part of the rows carry a size: once, few, many, or a class if the clone is expanded.

D	J	V	size	length	CDR3	DNA
TRBD2	TRBJ2-1	TRBV7-3	-	15	CASSSYSGTYNEQFF	TGTGCCAGCAGCTCGTATAGCGGGACCTACAATGAGCAGTTCTTC
TRBD1	TRBJ2-7	TRBV7-9	-	14	CASSAVQGAREQYF	TGTGCCAGCTCGGCAGTACAGGGGGCGAGAGAGCAGTACTTC
TRBD2	TRBJ2-3	TRBV5-1	-	18	CASSPWTSGGGSTDTQYF	TGCGCCAGCAGCCCCTGGACTAGCGGGGGGGGTAGCACAGATACGCAGTATTTT
-	TRBJ2-3	TRBV10-3	-	14	CAISNGASTDTQYF	TGTGCCATCAGTAATGGGGCTAGCACAGATACGCAGTATTTT
-	TRBJ2-3	TRBV2	-	15	CASSEDEARSDTQYF	TGTGCCAGCAGTGAAGATGAGGCCCGATCAGATACGCAGTATTTT
TRBD1	TRBJ2-6	TRBV5-4	-	20	CASSLGLTDRANSGANVLTF	TGTGCCAGCAGCTTGGGTTTAACGGACAGGGCTAACTCTGGGGCCAACGTCCTGACTTTC
-	TRBJ1-2	TRBV9	-	14	CASSVATGNYGYTF	TGTGCCAGCAGCGTGGCAACAGGGAACTATGGCTACACCTTC
-	TRBJ2-5	TRBV1	-	15	CTSSPLGGGQETQYF	TGCACCAGCAGCCCCCTGGGGGGGGGACAAGAGACCCAGTACTTC
-	TRBJ1-1	TRBV9	-	13	CASSVQGYTEAFF	TGTGCCAGCAGCGTCCAGGGGTACACTGAAGCTTTCTTT
TRBD2	TRBJ2-1	TRBV28	-	14	CASRLSGGYNEQFF	TGTGCCAGCAGATTATCGGGGGGGTACAATGAGCAGTTCTTC
TRBD2	TRBJ2-2	TRBV9	-	17	CASSVYGTSENTGELFF	TGTGCCAGCAGCGTCTACGGGACTAGCGAAAACACCGGGGAGCTGTTTTTT
-	TRBJ2-3	TRBV5-4	many	16	CASSLGGRGSTDTQYF	TGTGCCAGCAGCTTGGGCGGCCGGGGTAGCACAGATACGCAGTATTTT
TRBD1	TRBJ2-7	TRBV7-2	once	14	CASGKGQVGLEQYF	TGTGCCAGCGGGAAGGGACAGGTAGGGCTCGAGCAGTACTTC
TRBD2	TRBJ2-3	TRBV4-1	-	17	CASSQGPLAGGPDTQYF	TGCGCCAGCAGCCAAGGTCCCCTAGCGGGGGGGCCAGATACGCAGTATTTT